This entry is about one T cell receptor beta chain. The antigen remains undetermined. Clones were read by immunoSEQ multiplex PCR, and TCRdb kept only the in-frame ones, dropping some. The sample has about 170,000 clones, more than 75% seen once; the top ten hold roughly 1.5%. The entry originates in a study of cytomegalovirus exposure and HLA in healthy donors. Turning to the study itself: A later analysis reported the 100 to 150 validation repertoires used the same platform as the 550 to 700 first-cohort repertoires.

Study findings and constraints: Overall, around 160 TCR beta chains were annotated as cytomegalovirus-associated. Most observed TCR sequences were rare, whereas some public TCRs were detected in many donors.

Germline V gives CDR1 SGHKS, CDR2 YYEKEE (reference sequence). This CDR3 is built from 15 residues. The V gene end was trimmed by 6 bases and the J gene end by 4 bases; junction bases not matched to a gene: 11. The specimen was PBMCs. This clonotype was obtained from a woman in her 30s in good health and CMV-seronegative. V and J are TRBV5-5 and TRBJ1-2; 8 nucleotides align to TRBD1. CDR3 loop: CASIEAGGILYGYTF. The CDR3 region has the DNA TGTGCCAGCATCGAGGCAGGGGGCATCCTCTATGGCTACACCTTC.